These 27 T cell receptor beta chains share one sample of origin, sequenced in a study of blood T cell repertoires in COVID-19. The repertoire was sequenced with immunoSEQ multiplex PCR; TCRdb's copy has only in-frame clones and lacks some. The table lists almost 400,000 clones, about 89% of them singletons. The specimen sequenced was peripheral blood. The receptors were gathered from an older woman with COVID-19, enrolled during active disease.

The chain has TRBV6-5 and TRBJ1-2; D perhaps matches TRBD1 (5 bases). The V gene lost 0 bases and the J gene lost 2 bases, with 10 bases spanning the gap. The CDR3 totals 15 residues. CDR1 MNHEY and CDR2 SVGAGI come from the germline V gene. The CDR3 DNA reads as TGTGCCAGCAGTTACTCCGGGACTGTAAACTATGGCTACACCTTC. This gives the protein CASSYSGTVNYGYTF.

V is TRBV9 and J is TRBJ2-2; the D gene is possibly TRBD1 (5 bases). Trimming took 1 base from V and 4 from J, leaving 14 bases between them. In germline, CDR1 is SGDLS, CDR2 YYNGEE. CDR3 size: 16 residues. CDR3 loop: CASSVKGRVGTGELFF. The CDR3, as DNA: TGTGCCAGCAGCGTAAAGGGCAGGGTCGGCACCGGGGAGCTGTTTTTT.

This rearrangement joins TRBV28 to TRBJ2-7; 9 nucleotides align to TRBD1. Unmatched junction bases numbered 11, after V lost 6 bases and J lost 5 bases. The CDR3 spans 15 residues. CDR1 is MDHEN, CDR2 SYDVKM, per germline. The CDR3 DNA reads TGTGCCAGCAGCGAAACAGGGGGCGCGATCAACGAGCAGTACTTC. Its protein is CASSETGGAINEQYF.

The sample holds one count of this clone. CDR3 sequence reads: CAWTGGRRGNTIYF. The CDR3 nucleotides are TGTGCCTGGACGGGGGGCAGGCGTGGAAACACCATATATTTT. This chain joins TRBV30 and TRBJ1-3; tentative D call: TRBD1 (6 bases). The V and J ends lost 4 bases and 3 bases respectively, with 13 bases between them. This CDR3 has 14 residues. Germline values: CDR1 GTSNPN, CDR2 SVGIG (reference sequence).

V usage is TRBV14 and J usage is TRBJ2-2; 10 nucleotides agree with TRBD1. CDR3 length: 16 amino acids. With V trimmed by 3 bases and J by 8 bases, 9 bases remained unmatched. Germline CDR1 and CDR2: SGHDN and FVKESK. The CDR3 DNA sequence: TGTGCCAGCAGCCAGCCTAGACAGGGGGCGCCGGGGGAGCTGTTTTTT. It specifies CASSQPRQGAPGELFF.

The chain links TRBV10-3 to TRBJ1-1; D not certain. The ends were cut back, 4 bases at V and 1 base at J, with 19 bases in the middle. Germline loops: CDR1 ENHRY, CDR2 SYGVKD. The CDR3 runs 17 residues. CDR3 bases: TGTGCCATCAGTGCCCTCCCCGCCGGTACAGCGAACACTGAAGCTTTCTTT. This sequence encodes CAISALPAGTANTEAFF.

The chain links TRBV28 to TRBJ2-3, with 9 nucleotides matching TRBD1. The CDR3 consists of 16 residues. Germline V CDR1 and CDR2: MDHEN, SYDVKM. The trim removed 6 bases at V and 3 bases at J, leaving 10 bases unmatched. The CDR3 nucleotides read TGTGCCAGCAGCCCCGCTGGACAGGGGAAAACAGATACGCAGTATTTT. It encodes CASSPAGQGKTDTQYF. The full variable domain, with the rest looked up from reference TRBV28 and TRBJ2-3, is DVKVTQSSRYLVKRTGEKVFLECVQDMDHENMFWYRQDPGLGLRLIYFSYDVKMKEKGDIPEGYSVSREKKERFSLILESASTNQTSMYLCASSPAGQGKTDTQYFGPGTRLTVL.

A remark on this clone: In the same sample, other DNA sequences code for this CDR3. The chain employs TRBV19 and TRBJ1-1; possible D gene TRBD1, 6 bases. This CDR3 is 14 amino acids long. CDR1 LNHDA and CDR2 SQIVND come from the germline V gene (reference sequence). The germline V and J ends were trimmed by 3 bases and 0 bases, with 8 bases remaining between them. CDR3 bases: TGTGCCAGTAGTATCGGACAGCTGAACACTGAAGCTTTCTTT. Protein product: CASSIGQLNTEAFF.

As DNA, the CDR3 is TGTGCCAGCAATATACTCTCGGGAAACACCATATATTTT. Encoded protein: CASNILSGNTIYF. This chain uses TRBV6-5 with TRBJ1-3; D gene ambiguous. Per the germline V gene, CDR1 is MNHEY and CDR2 is SVGAGI. V was cut by 7 bases and J by 4 bases, with 11 bases left in between. The CDR3 contains 13 residues.

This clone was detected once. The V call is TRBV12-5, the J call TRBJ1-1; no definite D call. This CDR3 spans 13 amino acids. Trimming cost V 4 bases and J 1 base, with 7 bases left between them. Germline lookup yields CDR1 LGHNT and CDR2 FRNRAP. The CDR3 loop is CASGSMRNTEAFF. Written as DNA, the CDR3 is TGTGCTAGTGGTTCAATGAGGAACACTGAAGCTTTCTTT.

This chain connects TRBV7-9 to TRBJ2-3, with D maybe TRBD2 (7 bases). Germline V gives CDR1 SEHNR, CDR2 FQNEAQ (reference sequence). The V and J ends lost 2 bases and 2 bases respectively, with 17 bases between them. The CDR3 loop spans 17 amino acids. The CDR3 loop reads CASSLPFSGGDTDTQYF. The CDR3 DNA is TGTGCCAGCAGCTTACCCTTCTCGGGGGGCGACACAGATACGCAGTATTTT.

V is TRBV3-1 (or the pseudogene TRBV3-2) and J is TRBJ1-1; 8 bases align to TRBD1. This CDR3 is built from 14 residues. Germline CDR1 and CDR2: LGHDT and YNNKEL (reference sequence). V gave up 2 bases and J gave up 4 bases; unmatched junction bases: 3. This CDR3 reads CASSQSGGITEAFF. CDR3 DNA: TGTGCCAGCAGCCAATCAGGGGGCATCACTGAAGCTTTCTTT.

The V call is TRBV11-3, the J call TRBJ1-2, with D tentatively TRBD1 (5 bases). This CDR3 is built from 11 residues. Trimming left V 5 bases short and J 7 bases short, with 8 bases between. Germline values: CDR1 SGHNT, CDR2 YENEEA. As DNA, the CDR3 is TGTGCCAGCAGCAACAGGAGTGGCTACACCTTC. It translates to CASSNRSGYTF.

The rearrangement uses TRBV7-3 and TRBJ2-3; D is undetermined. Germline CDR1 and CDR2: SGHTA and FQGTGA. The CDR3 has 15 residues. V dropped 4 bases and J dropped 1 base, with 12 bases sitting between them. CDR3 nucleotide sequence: TGTGCCAGCAGCTCTCTTCTCACACGCACAGATACGCAGTATTTT. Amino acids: CASSSLLTRTDTQYF.

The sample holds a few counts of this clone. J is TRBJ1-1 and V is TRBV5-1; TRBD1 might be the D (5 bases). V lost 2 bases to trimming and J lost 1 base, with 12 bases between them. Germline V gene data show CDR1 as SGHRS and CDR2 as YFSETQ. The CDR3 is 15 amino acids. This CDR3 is CASSLTRVWNTEAFF. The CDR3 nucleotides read TGCGCCAGCAGCTTAACCAGGGTCTGGAACACTGAAGCTTTCTTT.

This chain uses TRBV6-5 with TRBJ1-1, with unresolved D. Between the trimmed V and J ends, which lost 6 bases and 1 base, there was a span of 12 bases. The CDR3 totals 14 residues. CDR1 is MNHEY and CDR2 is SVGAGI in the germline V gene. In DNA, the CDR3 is TGTGCCAGCAGCGGTTTTCAAGAGAACACTGAAGCTTTCTTT. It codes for CASSGFQENTEAFF.

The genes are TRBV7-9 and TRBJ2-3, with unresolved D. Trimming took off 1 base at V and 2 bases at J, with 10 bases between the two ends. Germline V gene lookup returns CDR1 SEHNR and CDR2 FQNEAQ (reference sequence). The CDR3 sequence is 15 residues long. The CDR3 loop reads CASSLVALITDTQYF. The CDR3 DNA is TGTGCCAGCAGCTTAGTAGCCTTGATCACAGATACGCAGTATTTT.

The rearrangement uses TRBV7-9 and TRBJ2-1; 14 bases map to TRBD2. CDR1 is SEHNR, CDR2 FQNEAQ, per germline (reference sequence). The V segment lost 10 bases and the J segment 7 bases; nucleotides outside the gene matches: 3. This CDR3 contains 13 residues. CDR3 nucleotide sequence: TGTGCCACCGGGACTAGCGGGGGAAATGAGCAGTTCTTC. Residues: CATGTSGGNEQFF.

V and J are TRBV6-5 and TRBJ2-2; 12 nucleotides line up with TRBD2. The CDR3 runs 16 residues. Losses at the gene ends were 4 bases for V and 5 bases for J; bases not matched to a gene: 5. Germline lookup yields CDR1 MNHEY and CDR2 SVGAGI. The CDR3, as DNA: TGTGCCAGCAGTTTATCCGGGACTAGCGGGACCGGGGAGCTGTTTTTT. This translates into CASSLSGTSGTGELFF.

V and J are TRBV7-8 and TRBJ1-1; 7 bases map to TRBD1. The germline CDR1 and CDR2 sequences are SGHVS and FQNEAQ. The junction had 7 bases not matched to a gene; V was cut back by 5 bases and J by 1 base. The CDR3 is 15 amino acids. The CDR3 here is CASSARTGRNTEAFF. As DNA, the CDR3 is TGTGCCAGCAGCGCCCGGACAGGCAGGAACACTGAAGCTTTCTTT.

The CDR3 sequence is CASRQDSNYGYTF. As DNA, the CDR3 is TGTGCCAGTAGACAGGACTCTAACTATGGCTACACCTTC. J is TRBJ1-2 and V is TRBV5-4; D perhaps matches TRBD1 (6 bases). CDR1 is SGHNT, CDR2 YYREEE, per germline (reference sequence). Trimming removed 8 bases at V and 0 bases at J, with 11 bases between. This CDR3 has 13 residues.

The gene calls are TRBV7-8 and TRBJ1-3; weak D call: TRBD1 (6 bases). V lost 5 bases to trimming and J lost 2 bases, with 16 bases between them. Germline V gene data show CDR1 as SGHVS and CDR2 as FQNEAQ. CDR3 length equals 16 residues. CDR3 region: CASSPHRETAGNTIYF. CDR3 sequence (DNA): TGTGCCAGCAGCCCCCACAGGGAAACCGCTGGAAACACCATATATTTT.

CDR3 coding DNA: TGTGCCAGCAGTGAAGCTGTGAAGGGCAGGACAGGAATCGTTGTCTACACCTTC. The encoded protein is CASSEAVKGRTGIVVYTF. The V gene is TRBV6-1, the J gene TRBJ1-2, with TRBD1 matching 7 bases. Unmatched junction bases numbered 20, after V lost 0 bases and J lost 10 bases. Germline CDR1 reads MNHNS; CDR2 reads SASEGT. The CDR3 sequence is 18 residues long.

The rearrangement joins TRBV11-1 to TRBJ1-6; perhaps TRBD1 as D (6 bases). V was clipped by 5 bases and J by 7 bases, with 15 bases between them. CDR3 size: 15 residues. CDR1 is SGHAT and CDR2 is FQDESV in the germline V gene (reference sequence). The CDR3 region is CASSEQGSLNSPLHF. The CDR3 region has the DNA TGTGCCAGCAGCGAACAGGGTTCCCTAAATTCACCCCTCCACTTT.

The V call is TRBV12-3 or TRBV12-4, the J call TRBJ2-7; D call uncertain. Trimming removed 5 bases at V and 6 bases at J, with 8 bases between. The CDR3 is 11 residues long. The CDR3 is CASSLSGEQYF. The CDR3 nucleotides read TGTGCCAGCAGTCTATCTGGCGAGCAGTACTTC.

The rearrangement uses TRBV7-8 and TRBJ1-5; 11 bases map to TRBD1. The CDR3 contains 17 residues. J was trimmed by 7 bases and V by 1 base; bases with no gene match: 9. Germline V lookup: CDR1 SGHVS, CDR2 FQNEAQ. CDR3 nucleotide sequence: TGTGCCAGCAGCTTAGTTGGACAGGGGGCTGGGATGCAGCCCCAGCATTTT. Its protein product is CASSLVGQGAGMQPQHF. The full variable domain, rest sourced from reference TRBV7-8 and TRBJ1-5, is GAGVSQSPRYKVAKRGQDVALRCDPISGHVSLFWYQQALGQGPEFLTYFQNEAQLDKSGLPSDRFFAERPEGSVSTLKIQRTQQEDSAVYLCASSLVGQGAGMQPQHFGDGTRLSIL.

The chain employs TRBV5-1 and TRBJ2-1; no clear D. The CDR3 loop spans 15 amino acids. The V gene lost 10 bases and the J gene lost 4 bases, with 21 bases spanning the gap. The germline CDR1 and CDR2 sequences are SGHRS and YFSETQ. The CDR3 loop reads CAGRIGVGSYNEQFF. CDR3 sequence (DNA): TGCGCCGGTAGAATCGGCGTGGGCTCGTACAATGAGCAGTTCTTC.